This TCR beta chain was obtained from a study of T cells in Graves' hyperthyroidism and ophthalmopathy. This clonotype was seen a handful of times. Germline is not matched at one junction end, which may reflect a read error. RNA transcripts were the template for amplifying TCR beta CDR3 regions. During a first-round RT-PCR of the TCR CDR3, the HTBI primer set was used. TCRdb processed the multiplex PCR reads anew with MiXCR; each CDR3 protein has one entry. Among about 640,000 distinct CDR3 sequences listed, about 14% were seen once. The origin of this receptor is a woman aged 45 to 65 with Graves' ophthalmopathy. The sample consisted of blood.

CDR3 protein: CVSRKQGASNQPQHF. CDR3 bases: TGTGTCAGCAGGAAACAGGGAGCAAGCAATCAGCCCCAGCATTTT. This chain joins TRBV12-3 or TRBV12-4 and TRBJ1-5; D is possibly TRBD1 (6 bases). This CDR3 is 15 amino acids long.